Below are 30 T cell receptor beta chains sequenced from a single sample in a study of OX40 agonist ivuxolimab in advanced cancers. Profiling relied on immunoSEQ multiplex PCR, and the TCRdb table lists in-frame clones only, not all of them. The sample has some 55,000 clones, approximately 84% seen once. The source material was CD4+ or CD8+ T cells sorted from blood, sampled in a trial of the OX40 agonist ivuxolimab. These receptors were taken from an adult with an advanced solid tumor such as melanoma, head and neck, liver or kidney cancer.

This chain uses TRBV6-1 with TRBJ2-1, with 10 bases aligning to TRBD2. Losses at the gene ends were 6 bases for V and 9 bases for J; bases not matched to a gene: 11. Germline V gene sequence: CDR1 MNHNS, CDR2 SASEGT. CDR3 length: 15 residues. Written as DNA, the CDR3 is TGTGCCAGCAGCCCCACTAGCGGGACGAGAACTGAGCAGTTCTTC. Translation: CASSPTSGTRTEQFF.

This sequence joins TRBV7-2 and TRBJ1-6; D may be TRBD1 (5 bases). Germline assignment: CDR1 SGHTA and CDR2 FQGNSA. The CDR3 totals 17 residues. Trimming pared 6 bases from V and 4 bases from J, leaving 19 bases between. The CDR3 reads CASRKSGTELYNSPLHF. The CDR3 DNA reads TGTGCCAGCAGGAAGTCAGGGACGGAACTTTATAATTCACCCCTCCACTTT.

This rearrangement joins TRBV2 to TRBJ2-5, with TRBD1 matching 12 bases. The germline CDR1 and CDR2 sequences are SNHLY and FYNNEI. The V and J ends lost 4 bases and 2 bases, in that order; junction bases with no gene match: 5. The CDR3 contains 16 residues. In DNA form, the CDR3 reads TGTGCCAGCAGTGGGGGACAGGGGGCCGGGCAAGAGACCCAGTACTTC. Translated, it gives CASSGGQGAGQETQYF.

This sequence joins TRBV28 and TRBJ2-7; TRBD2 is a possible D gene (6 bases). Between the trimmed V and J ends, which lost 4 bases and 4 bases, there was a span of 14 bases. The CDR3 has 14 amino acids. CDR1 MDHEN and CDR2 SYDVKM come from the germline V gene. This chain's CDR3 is CASSWMGGGYEQYF. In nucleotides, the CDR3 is TGTGCCAGCAGTTGGATGGGAGGTGGTTACGAGCAGTACTTC.

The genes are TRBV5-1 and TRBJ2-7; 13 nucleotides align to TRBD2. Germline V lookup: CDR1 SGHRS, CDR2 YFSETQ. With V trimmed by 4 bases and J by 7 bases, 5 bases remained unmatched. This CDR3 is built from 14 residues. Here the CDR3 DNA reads TGCGCCAGCAGCCGGACTAGCGGGAGCGGAGAGCAGTACTTC. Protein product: CASSRTSGSGEQYF.

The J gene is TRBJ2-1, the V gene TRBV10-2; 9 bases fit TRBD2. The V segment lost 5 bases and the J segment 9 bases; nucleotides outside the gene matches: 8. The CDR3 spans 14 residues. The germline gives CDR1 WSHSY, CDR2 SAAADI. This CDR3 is CASSTLAGAAEQFF. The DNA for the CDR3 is TGCGCCAGCAGTACCTTAGCGGGAGCGGCTGAGCAGTTCTTC.

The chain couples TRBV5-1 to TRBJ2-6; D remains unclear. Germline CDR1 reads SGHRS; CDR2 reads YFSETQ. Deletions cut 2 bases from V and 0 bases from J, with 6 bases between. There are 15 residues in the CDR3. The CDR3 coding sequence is TGCGCCAGCAGCTTTGGCGGCTCTGGGGCCAACGTCCTGACTTTC. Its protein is CASSFGGSGANVLTF.

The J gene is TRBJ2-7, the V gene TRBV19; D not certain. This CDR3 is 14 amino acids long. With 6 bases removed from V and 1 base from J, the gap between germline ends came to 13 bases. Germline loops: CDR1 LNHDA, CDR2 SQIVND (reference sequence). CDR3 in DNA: TGTGCCAGTAGCCCCTCCTCACTATCCTACGAGCAGTACTTC. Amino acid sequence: CASSPSSLSYEQYF.

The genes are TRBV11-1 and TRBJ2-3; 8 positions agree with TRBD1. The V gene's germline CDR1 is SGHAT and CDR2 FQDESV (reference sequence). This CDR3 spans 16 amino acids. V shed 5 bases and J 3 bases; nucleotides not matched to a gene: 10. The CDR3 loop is CASSRRDRGGTDTQYF. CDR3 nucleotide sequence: TGTGCCAGCAGCAGGCGTGACAGGGGCGGAACAGATACGCAGTATTTT.

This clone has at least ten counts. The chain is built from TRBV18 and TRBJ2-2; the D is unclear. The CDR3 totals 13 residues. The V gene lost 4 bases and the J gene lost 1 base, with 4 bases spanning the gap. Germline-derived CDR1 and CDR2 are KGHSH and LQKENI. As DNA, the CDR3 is TGTGCCAGCTCACGTCAGAACACCGGGGAGCTGTTTTTT. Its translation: CASSRQNTGELFF.

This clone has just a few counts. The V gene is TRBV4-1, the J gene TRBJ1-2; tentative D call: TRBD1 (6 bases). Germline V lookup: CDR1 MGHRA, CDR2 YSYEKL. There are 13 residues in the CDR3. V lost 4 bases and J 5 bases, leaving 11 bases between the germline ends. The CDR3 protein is CASSRGGAYGYTF. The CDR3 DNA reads TGCGCCAGCAGCCGAGGGGGTGCTTATGGCTACACCTTC.

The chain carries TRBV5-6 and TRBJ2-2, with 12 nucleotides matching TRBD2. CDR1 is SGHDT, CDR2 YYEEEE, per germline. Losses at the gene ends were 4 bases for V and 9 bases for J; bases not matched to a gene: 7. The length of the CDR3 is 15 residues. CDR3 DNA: TGTGCCAGCAGCCTAGGACTAGCGGGATCGAGGGAGCTGTTTTTT. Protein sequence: CASSLGLAGSRELFF.

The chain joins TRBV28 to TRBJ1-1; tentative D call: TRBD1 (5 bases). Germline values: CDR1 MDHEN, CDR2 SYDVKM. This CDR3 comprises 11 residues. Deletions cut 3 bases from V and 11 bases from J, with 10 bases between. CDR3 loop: CASSLRGFAFF. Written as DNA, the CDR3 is TGTGCCAGCAGTTTGAGGGGTTTCGCTTTCTTT.

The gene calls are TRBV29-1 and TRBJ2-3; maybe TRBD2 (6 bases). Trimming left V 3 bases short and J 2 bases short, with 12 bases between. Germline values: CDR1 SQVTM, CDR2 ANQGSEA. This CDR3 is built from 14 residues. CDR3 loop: CSVDQSGYTDTQYF. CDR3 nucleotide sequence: TGCAGCGTTGATCAAAGCGGGTACACAGATACGCAGTATTTT.

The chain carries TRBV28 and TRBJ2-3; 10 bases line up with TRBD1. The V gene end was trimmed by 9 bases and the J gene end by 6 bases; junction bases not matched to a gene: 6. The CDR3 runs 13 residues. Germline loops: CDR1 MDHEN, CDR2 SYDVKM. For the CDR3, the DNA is TGTGCCAGTTCGACAGGGGGCGTGGATACGCAGTATTTT. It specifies CASSTGGVDTQYF.

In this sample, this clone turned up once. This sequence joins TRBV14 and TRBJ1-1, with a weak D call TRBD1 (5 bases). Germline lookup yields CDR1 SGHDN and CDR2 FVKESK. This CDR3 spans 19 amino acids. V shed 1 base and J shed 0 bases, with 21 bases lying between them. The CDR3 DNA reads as TGTGCCAGCAGCCAAGGTTACAGCGGCCCCCGGGGGGTGAACACTGAAGCTTTCTTT. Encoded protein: CASSQGYSGPRGVNTEAFF. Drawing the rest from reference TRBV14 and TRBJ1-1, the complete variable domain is EAGVTQFPSHSVIEKGQTVTLRCDPISGHDNLYWYRRVMGKEIKFLLHFVKESKQDESGMPNNRFLAERTGGTYSTLKVQPAELEDSGVYFCASSQGYSGPRGVNTEAFFGQGTRLTVV.

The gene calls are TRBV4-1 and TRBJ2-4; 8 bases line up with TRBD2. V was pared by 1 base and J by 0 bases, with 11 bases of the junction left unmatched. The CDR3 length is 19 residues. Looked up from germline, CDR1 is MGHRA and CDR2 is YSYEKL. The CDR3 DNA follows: TGCGCCAGCAGCCAAGTTCCATTAGCGGGACTACTAGCCAAAAACATTCAGTACTTC. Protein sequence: CASSQVPLAGLLAKNIQYF.

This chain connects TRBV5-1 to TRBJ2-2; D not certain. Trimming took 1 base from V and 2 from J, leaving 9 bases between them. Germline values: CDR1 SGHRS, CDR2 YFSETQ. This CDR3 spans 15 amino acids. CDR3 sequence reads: CASSLTTLNTGELFF. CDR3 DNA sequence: TGCGCCAGCAGCTTGACTACCCTAAACACCGGGGAGCTGTTTTTT. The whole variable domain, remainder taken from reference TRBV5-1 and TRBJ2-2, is KAGVTQTPRYLIKTRGQQVTLSCSPISGHRSVSWYQQTPGQGLQFLFEYFSETQRNKGNFPGRFSGRQFSNSRSEMNVSTLELGDSALYLCASSLTTLNTGELFFGEGSRLTVL.

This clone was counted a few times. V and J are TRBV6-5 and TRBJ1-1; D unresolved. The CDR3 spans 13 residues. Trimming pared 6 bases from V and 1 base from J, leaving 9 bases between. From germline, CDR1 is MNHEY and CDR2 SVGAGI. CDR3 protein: CASRARGNTEAFF. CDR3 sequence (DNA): TGTGCCAGCAGGGCTAGAGGGAACACTGAAGCTTTCTTT.

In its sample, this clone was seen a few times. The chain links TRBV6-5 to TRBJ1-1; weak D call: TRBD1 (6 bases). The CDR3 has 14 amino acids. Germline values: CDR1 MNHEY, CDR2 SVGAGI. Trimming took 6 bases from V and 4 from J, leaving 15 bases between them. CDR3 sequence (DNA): TGTGCCAGCAGACCTGGACAGAGACTCACTGAAGCTTTCTTT. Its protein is CASRPGQRLTEAFF.

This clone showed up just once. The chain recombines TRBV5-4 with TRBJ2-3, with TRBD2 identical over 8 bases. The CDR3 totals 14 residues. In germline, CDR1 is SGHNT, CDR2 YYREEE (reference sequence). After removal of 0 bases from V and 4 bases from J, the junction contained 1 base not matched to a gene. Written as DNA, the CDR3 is TGTGCCAGCAGCTTGGAGACTAGCGCAGATACGCAGTATTTT. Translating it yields CASSLETSADTQYF.

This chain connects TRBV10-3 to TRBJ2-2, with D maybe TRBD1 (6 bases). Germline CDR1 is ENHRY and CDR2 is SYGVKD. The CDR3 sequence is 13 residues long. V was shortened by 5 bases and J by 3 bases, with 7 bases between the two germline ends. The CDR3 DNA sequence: TGTGCCATCAGTAACAGGGACACCGGGGAGCTGTTTTTT. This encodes CAISNRDTGELFF.

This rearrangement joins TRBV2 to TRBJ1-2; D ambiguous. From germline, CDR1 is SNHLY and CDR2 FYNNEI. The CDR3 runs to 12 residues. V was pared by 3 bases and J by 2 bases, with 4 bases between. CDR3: CASSESNYGYTF. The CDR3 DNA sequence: TGTGCCAGCAGTGAGTCGAACTATGGCTACACCTTC. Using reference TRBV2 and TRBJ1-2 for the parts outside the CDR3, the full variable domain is EPEVTQTPSHQVTQMGQEVILRCVPISNHLYFYWYRQILGQKVEFLVSFYNNEISEKSEIFDDQFSVERPDGSNFTLKIRSTKLEDSAMYFCASSESNYGYTFGSGTRLTVV.

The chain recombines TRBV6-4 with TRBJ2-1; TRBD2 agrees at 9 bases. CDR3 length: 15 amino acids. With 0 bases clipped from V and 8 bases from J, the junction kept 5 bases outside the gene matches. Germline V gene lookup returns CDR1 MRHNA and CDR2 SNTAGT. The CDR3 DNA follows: TGTGCCAGCAGTGACTCGGGTAGCGGGAGCGATGAGCAGTTCTTC. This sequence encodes CASSDSGSGSDEQFF.

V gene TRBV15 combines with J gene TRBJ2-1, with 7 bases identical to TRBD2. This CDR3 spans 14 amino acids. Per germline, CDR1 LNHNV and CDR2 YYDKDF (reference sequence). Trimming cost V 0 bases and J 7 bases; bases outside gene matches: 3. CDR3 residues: CATSRDQRGNEQFF. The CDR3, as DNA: TGTGCCACCAGCAGAGATCAGCGGGGAAATGAGCAGTTCTTC.

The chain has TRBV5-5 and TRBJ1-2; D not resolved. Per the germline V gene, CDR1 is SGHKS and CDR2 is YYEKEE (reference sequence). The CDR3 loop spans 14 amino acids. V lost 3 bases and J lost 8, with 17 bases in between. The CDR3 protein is CASSSGNPVGGYTF. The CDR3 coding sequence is TGTGCCAGCAGCTCGGGCAACCCGGTGGGAGGCTACACCTTC. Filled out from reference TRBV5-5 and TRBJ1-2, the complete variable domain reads DAGVTQSPTHLIKTRGQQVTLRCSPISGHKSVSWYQQVLGQGPQFIFQYYEKEERGRGNFPDRFSARQFPNYSSELNVNALLLGDSALYLCASSSGNPVGGYTFGSGTRLTVV.

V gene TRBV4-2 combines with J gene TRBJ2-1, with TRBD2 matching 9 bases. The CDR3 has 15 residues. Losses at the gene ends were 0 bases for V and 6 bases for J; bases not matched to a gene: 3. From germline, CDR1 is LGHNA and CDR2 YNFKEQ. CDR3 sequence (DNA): TGTGCCAGCAGCCAAGATGGCGGGAGGGGCAATGAGCAGTTCTTC. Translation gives CASSQDGGRGNEQFF.

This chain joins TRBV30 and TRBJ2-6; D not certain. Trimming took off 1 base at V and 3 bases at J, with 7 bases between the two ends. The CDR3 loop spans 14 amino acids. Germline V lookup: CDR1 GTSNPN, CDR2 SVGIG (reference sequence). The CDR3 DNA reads TGTGCCTGGAGTGCGGCAGGTGGGGCCAACGTCCTGACTTTC. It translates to CAWSAAGGANVLTF.

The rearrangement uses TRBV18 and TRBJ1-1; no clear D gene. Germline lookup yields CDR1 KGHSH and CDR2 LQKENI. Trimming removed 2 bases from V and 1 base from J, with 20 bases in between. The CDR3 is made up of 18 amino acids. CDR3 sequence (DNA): TGTGCCAGCTCACCAATAAATGTTGTAGAGGGATCGAACACTGAAGCTTTCTTT. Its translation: CASSPINVVEGSNTEAFF.

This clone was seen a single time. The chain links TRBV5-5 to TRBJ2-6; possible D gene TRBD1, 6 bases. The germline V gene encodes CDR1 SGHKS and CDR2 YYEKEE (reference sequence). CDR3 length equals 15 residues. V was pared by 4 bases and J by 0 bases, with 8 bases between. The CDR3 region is CASSPQGSGANVLTF. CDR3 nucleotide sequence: TGTGCCAGCAGCCCACAGGGCTCTGGGGCCAACGTCCTGACTTTC.